This paragraph reports one TCR beta chain. Its antigen has not been determined. No much larger clonotype is one base removed from it; base qualities were not supplied. RNA was extracted from bulk unsorted tissue and checked for quality with a NanoDrop ND-1000 and an Agilent 2100. All donors had newly diagnosed lung cancer, had not received prior chemotherapy, and were admitted for thoracic surgery in China between August and November 2014. Anyone who had undergone radiotherapy or chemotherapy before, or who had another cancer at the same time, was left out of the study. Surgical tissue pieces of about 1-2.1 cm3 were preserved in RNAlater solution and stored at -80 °C until use. The data are from a study of tumor and adjacent non-tumor tissue in lung cancer (dated by TCRdb to the late 2010s). About the full investigation: The cohort included around eleven adenocarcinoma, 2 squamous cell carcinoma and 1 small cell lung cancer patients. TCRbeta CDR3 sequencing was performed on thirty paired specimens, with one tumor sample and one normal lung sample collected per patient. The approximately 15 enrolled patients, of whom some ten were men and 5 were women, were aged about 30 to 80 years and were diagnosed with TNM stage I to III disease. The study compared bulk TCRbeta repertoires between lung tumor tissue and matched distant non-tumor lung tissue from over 13 lung cancer patients. Sequencing produced 130 million or so productive TCRbeta reads in total, an average of about 4.17 million reads per sample.

The library was obtained by multiplex PCR. The instrument was an Illumina HiSeq 2500. TCRbeta libraries were constructed through three rounds of nested PCR with primers (Table S4) according to protocols modified from ARM-PCR. Before sequencing, PCR products of 200-500 bp were cut from the gel and purified using the QIAquick gel extraction kit. In the original analysis: Reads were cleaned with Trimmomatic, merged with FLASH into complete CDR3 sequences, and assigned to V(D)J germline segments with MiTCR. Clonal diversity was computed as the inverse Simpson's index with VDJtools. In-frame sequences lacking a premature stop codon were counted as productive reads. TCRdb's own reprocessing of the public reads used fastp at Q25 and MiXCR and kept productive beta chains. Each entry is one CDR3 protein sequence, shown with its most common DNA and genes. The V and J calls and clone size are TCRdb's, not the authors'. The sample has around 140,000 distinct CDR3 sequences on record, roughly 66% of them singletons. Together, the top ten hold 18% of the sample.

Looking up the germline V gene (reference sequence) yields CDR1 DFQATT and CDR2 SNEGSKA. Germline trimming amounts to 4 bases on V and 3 bases on J, with 13 as the count of junction bases outside the gene matches. Measured from the cysteine to the phenylalanine, the CDR3 is 19 residues long. Only CDR3 DNA remains: 57 bases, in frame from the first base. Paper-wide results and their limitations: Younger patients had significantly higher TCR diversity, and higher tumor TCR diversity was associated with shorter overall and disease-free survival. The methods do not name the sequencing platform or mention unique molecular identifiers. The cohort had only about 15 patients, and the authors noted that larger samples and more detailed clinical data are needed. Peripheral blood was not sequenced, so blood TCRbeta repertoires in these lung cancer patients were not examined. A significantly larger cumulative share of the repertoire was made up by the top 100 clones in normal lung than in tumor tissue. Tumor tissue showed significantly higher TCR diversity (inverse Simpson) than normal lung tissue, at about 410 vs 180 (P = 0.0075, Mann-Whitney U test).

This receptor chain uses TRBV20-1 and TRBJ2-4; 15 central nucleotides agree with TRBD2. The TCR was taken from a man aged 55 to 70 with small cell lung cancer. Sequencing was done on a sample of lung tumor tissue. The nucleotide sequence is TGCAGTGCTAAGCCGGGACTAGCGGGAGGTGGAGAAGTCAAAAACATTCAGTACTTC. This yields the protein CSAKPGLAGGGEVKNIQYF.